The present TCR beta chain was sequenced within a study of cytomegalovirus exposure and HLA in healthy donors. This clone showed up just once. Primers for the PCR totalled 60 Vbeta and 13 Jbeta. The repertoire was sequenced with immunoSEQ multiplex PCR; TCRdb's copy has only in-frame clones and lacks some. The sample lists about 160,000 clones, around 80% occurring once. The CDR3 spans 14 residues. Per germline, CDR1 SGHRS and CDR2 YFSETQ. The V gene lost 3 bases and the J gene lost 0 bases, with 9 bases spanning the gap. This receptor was taken from a male donor in good health and CMV-seropositive. The chain employs TRBV5-1 and TRBJ1-1; D not resolved. Sequenced: PBMCs. The CDR3 loop reads CASSSNQMNTEAFF. DNA of the CDR3: TGCGCCAGCAGCTCCAATCAGATGAACACTGAAGCTTTCTTT. Complete variable domain (other parts from reference TRBV5-1 and TRBJ1-1): KAGVTQTPRYLIKTRGQQVTLSCSPISGHRSVSWYQQTPGQGLQFLFEYFSETQRNKGNFPGRFSGRQFSNSRSEMNVSTLELGDSALYLCASSSNQMNTEAFFGQGTRLTVV.